The clone carrying this T cell receptor beta chain was detected many times. Its antigen remains unknown. The data are from a study of T cell repertoires in cytomegalovirus infection. Each CDR3 protein is one row after TCRdb ran MiXCR on the reads. This table holds a few hundred thousand distinct CDR3 sequences, roughly 42% found once. The CDR3 length is 14 residues. From germline, CDR1 is SGHTA and CDR2 FQGNSA. Trimming removed 2 bases from V and 8 bases from J; junction bases left unmatched: 7. General study findings and limits: Using cumulative public TCR beta family frequency, the authors identified those who carried CMV together with the relevant HLA.

The chain employs TRBV7-2 and TRBJ1-2; 8 nucleotides agree with TRBD1. The source was cultured PBMCs, collected from culture after CMV antigen stimulation. This clonotype originated in a human donor in good health (CMV status not recorded). Some clones in this sample may be carry-over from other donors' samples. In nucleotides, the CDR3 is TGTGCCAGCAGCTTAAGCCAGGGGGCGCGGGGCTACACCTTC. Its protein is CASSLSQGARGYTF.